This T cell receptor beta chain was captured in a study of beta chain features in type 1 diabetes listed by TCRdb under 2018. About the investigation overall: Patients and healthy donors did not differ in mean age, gender distribution, total cell number or subset yield. In the study, recently diagnosed type 1 diabetes patients and matched healthy donors were compared on the TCRB repertoires of their sorted circulating CD4+ T cell subsets. Regulatory and stem cell-like memory subsets were isolated from only 8 patients and 8 healthy donors, whereas naive and central memory subsets came from all 30 or so donors. Across all samples, fewer than 110,000,000 sorted cells were examined, and cell number per subset correlated strongly with RNA yield. Overall study results and their limits: In all four CD4+ subsets, TCRB CDR3 length was moderately but significantly shorter in type 1 diabetes patients. Because the HLA sub-analyses included only small numbers of individuals, any influence of HLA type on TCRB rearrangement was left unresolved. At VDJ recombination sites, type 1 diabetes patients had fewer insertions and more deleted nucleotides, which implies abnormalities in thymic rearrangement. Because cDNA rather than genomic DNA was sequenced, highly expressing activated cells could have been over-represented, although no difference in activation and CD3 levels was found between groups. Naive, central memory and regulatory TCRB repertoires appeared to be more similar among patients than among healthy donors. Shorter templates might be favored by PCR, yet because patient and control samples were amplified and corrected together, any such skew would affect both groups equally.

V is cut by 5 bases and J by 3 bases, and the space between the germline ends is 7 bases. Taken from the germline V gene (reference sequence), the CDR1 and CDR2 loops are DFQATT and SNEGSKA. Spanning cysteine to phenylalanine, the CDR3 consists of 11 amino acids. CDR3 DNA only is kept here, 33 bases in frame from base 1. This clone appeared a few times. The antigen it recognizes is unknown. No per-base quality is available; no much larger clone lies one base away. The entire amount of isolated RNA was reverse transcribed using the High Capacity cDNA Reverse Transcription Kit, so the sequenced TCRB transcripts were expressed ones. Naive, central memory and regulatory T cell samples underwent deep immunoSEQ sequencing, averaging about 3.57 million total reads per sample. Sorted cells were lysed in RLT buffer, and RNA was extracted using DNase-treated RNeasy Micro or Mini kits according to cell number. To prevent cross-contamination, every cell subset was processed on its own, while patient and healthy donor samples were processed together. The immunoSEQ multiplex PCR was used to amplify TCRB sequences from cDNA, yielding 87-bp fragments that span the CDR3 region. Amplicons were sequenced on the Illumina HiSeq platform. The study's own analysis went as follows. Synthetic template baselines were used to correct PCR bias computationally, reads within Hamming distance 2 were collapsed together, and singletons that could not be merged were discarded. By aligning reads against IMGT, V, D and J genes, CDR3 length, and insertions or deletions at six rearrangement sites were assigned. Clonotype counts were normalized to sorted cell number within each subset before computing true diversity and Gini coefficients with the tcR R package. The overlap coefficient, calculated on TCRB nucleotide sequences, was used to quantify repertoire sharing. Out-of-frame TCRB sequences from naive cells were analyzed as a proxy for the pre-selection repertoire. TCRdb's version of the immuneACCESS table is confined to in-frame rearrangements and falls short of the full clone set. An unresolved V gene accounts for under half of the shortfall where checked; the remainder is of unknown origin. The V and J calls and clone size come from that table; D and trimming were worked out from the DNA. For this sample there are some 500,000 clones; approximately 10% appear just once. The ten largest clonotypes hold 0.046% of the sample.

From each donor, a single peripheral blood sample of approximately 0.11 L on average was drawn into heparinised tubes. A BD FACSAria II and a panel including CD45RO, CCR7, CD25, CD127, CD95 and CD27 were used to sort naive, central memory, regulatory and stem cell-like memory CD4+ T cells. All sorted populations exceeded 95% purity. PBMCs were separated immediately by Lymphoprep density gradient centrifugation and were stained directly, without being cultured. So that batch effects would be minimized, each experiment stained and sorted samples in pairs, pairing one healthy donor with one patient. The specimen was naive CD4+ T cells from blood. Read against the paper, the sample's cell subset or site label means: true naive CD4+ T cells. This clonotype originated in a woman younger than 30 in good health. The chain is encoded by TRBV20-1 joined to TRBJ2-5; no D gene call is confident. The nucleotides are TGCAGTGCTTTGAACAAAGAGACCCAGTACTTC. It translates as CSALNKETQYF.